What follows are 24 T cell receptor beta chains derived from one specimen sequenced in a study of blood T cell repertoires in COVID-19. Measured with immunoSEQ multiplex PCR; TCRdb has only the in-frame clones, and not every one. The profile covers roughly 120,000 clones, with 75% to 90% appearing a single time and roughly 3.2% taken by the ten largest. The sequenced sample was peripheral blood. These TCRs come from a woman older than 75 with COVID-19, enrolled during active disease.

The chain has TRBV29-1 and TRBJ1-1, with 8 bases aligning to TRBD1. CDR3 size: 15 residues. The J segment lost 5 bases and the V segment lost 0 bases, leaving 8 bases of the junction unmatched. Looked up from germline, CDR1 is SQVTM and CDR2 is ANQGSEA. This CDR3 reads CSVEDQGQALTEAFF. The CDR3 region has the DNA TGCAGCGTTGAAGATCAGGGACAGGCCCTGACTGAAGCTTTCTTT.

J is TRBJ1-1 and V is TRBV19; 7 bases map to TRBD1. This CDR3 comprises 15 residues. V gave up 6 bases and J gave up 5 bases; unmatched junction bases: 12. In germline, CDR1 is LNHDA, CDR2 SQIVND (reference sequence). DNA for the CDR3: TGTGCCAGTAGCCCTGACAGGGTGAGTCGGACTGAAGCTTTCTTT. Amino acid sequence: CASSPDRVSRTEAFF.

The CDR3 nucleotides are TGCGCCAGCAGCCCCCTTGGGAGGGGAGAGACCCAGTACTTC. Amino acids: CASSPLGRGETQYF. The rearrangement links TRBV10-2 to TRBJ2-5; 7 bases map to TRBD2. The CDR3 sequence is 14 residues long. From germline, CDR1 is WSHSY and CDR2 SAAADI. The V and J ends lost 6 bases and 4 bases, in that order; junction bases with no gene match: 8.

The chain is built from TRBV4-1 and TRBJ1-1; 8 bases are shared with TRBD1. This CDR3 has 14 residues. The junction had 5 bases not matched to a gene; V was cut back by 4 bases and J by 4 bases. Germline V lookup: CDR1 MGHRA, CDR2 YSYEKL. As DNA, the CDR3 is TGCGCCAGCAGCCTACAGGACAGGGCCACTGAAGCTTTCTTT. Amino acids: CASSLQDRATEAFF.

For the CDR3, the DNA is TGTGCCACCGAGGCGGGATCCACAGATACGCAGTATTTT. Encoded protein: CATEAGSTDTQYF. J is TRBJ2-3 and V is TRBV24-1, with a possible D match to TRBD2 (6 bases). CDR3 length equals 13 residues. Germline V gene sequence: CDR1 KGHDR, CDR2 SFDVKD. V lost 9 bases and J 2 bases, leaving 11 bases between the germline ends.

The CDR3 spells CATSRYGQQETQYF. The CDR3 DNA reads as TGTGCCACCAGCAGGTACGGACAGCAAGAGACCCAGTACTTC. The chain joins TRBV15 to TRBJ2-5, with D perhaps TRBD1 (6 bases). With 3 bases removed from V and 2 bases from J, the gap between germline ends came to 10 bases. The CDR3 has 14 residues. Looked up from germline, CDR1 is LNHNV and CDR2 is YYDKDF (reference sequence).

V is TRBV11-2 and J is TRBJ2-1, with D maybe TRBD1 (5 bases). V lost 2 bases and J 15 bases, leaving 14 bases between the germline ends. In germline, CDR1 is SGHAT, CDR2 FQNNGV. This CDR3 is 12 amino acids long. This CDR3 reads CASSLQGTVGFF. CDR3 sequence (DNA): TGTGCCAGCAGCTTACAGGGAACAGTGGGGTTCTTC. The full variable domain, completed using reference TRBV11-2 and TRBJ2-1, is EAGVAQSPRYKIIEKRQSVAFWCNPISGHATLYWYQQILGQGPKLLIQFQNNGVVDDSQLPKDRFSAERLKGVDSTLKIQPAKLEDSAVYLCASSLQGTVGFFGPGTRLTVL.

CDR3: CASSRGLAVMNNEQFF. The CDR3 nucleotides are TGTGCCAGCAGCCGTGGACTAGCGGTTATGAACAATGAGCAGTTCTTC. The J gene is TRBJ2-1, the V gene TRBV6-2 or TRBV6-3; the match to TRBD2 covers 10 bases. From germline, CDR1 is MNHEY and CDR2 SVGEGT. V gave up 6 bases and J gave up 5 bases; unmatched junction bases: 10. CDR3 length: 16 residues.

This rearrangement joins TRBV27 to TRBJ2-7; no reliable D call. Germline V lookup: CDR1 MNHEY, CDR2 SMNVEV (reference sequence). The length of the CDR3 is 15 residues. V dropped 5 bases and J dropped 0 bases, with 14 bases sitting between them. The CDR3 region is CASSPTRLASYEQYF. The CDR3, as DNA: TGTGCCAGCAGTCCAACACGCCTCGCCTCCTACGAGCAGTACTTC.

The chain is built from TRBV19 and TRBJ2-2; 7 bases align to TRBD2. The CDR3 totals 15 residues. Germline-derived CDR1 and CDR2 are LNHDA and SQIVND (reference sequence). The V gene end was trimmed by 6 bases and the J gene end by 6 bases; junction bases not matched to a gene: 10. This CDR3 is CASRGGPRVSGELFF. The CDR3 DNA sequence: TGTGCCAGTAGGGGAGGGCCCAGAGTCTCCGGGGAGCTGTTTTTT.

The chain carries TRBV9 and TRBJ1-2; 10 bases agree with TRBD1. The CDR3 contains 14 residues. Germline-derived CDR1 and CDR2 are SGDLS and YYNGEE. J gave up 4 bases and V 2 bases, and 2 bases lay outside the gene matches. CDR3: CASSVGQGSYGYTF. CDR3 DNA sequence: TGTGCCAGCAGCGTGGGACAGGGGAGCTATGGCTACACCTTC.

The rearrangement links TRBV29-1 to TRBJ1-4; a weak D match, TRBD1 (5 bases). Trimming left V 7 bases short and J 2 bases short, with 14 bases between. Germline CDR1 is SQVTM and CDR2 is ANQGSEA. The CDR3 contains 14 residues. CDR3 sequence reads: CSGRGGPTNEKLFF. CDR3 bases: TGCAGCGGGAGGGGAGGTCCTACTAATGAAAAACTGTTTTTT.

The chain employs TRBV4-3 and TRBJ2-3; 8 bases map to TRBD2. The V segment lost 0 bases and the J segment 4 bases; nucleotides outside the gene matches: 3. The CDR3 loop spans 15 amino acids. Germline V lookup: CDR1 LGHNA, CDR2 YSLEER. The CDR3 nucleotides read TGCGCCAGCAGCCAAGACTGGCGGGAGGCAGATACGCAGTATTTT. Protein: CASSQDWREADTQYF.

The chain joins TRBV6-5 to TRBJ2-1, with 9 nucleotides matching TRBD2. This CDR3 contains 14 residues. V shed 2 bases and J 8 bases; nucleotides not matched to a gene: 4. Germline V gene sequence: CDR1 MNHEY, CDR2 SVGAGI. CDR3: CASSYGTSWDEQFF. In nucleotides, the CDR3 is TGTGCCAGCAGTTACGGGACTAGCTGGGATGAGCAGTTCTTC.

V usage is TRBV5-8 and J usage is TRBJ2-7, with TRBD2 matching 10 bases. Germline CDR1 reads SGHTS; CDR2 reads YDEGEE. The CDR3 extends over 16 amino acids. The V and J ends lost 0 bases and 7 bases, in that order; junction bases with no gene match: 10. Written as DNA, the CDR3 is TGTGCCAGCAGCTTGGAAGGGGGACTAGCGAGACCAGAGCAGTACTTC. Amino acids: CASSLEGGLARPEQYF.

V gene TRBV7-8 combines with J gene TRBJ1-5; D possibly corresponds to TRBD1 (6 bases). The V end lost 5 bases, the J end lost 3 bases, and 23 bases lay between the germline ends. This CDR3 spans 18 amino acids. CDR1 and CDR2 from the germline V gene are SGHVS and FQNEAQ. The DNA of the CDR3 is TGTGCCAGCAGCGTCGAACAGTCCTGGACAGTATCCAATCAGCCCCAGCATTTT. Its translation is CASSVEQSWTVSNQPQHF.

The rearrangement uses TRBV12-3 or TRBV12-4 and TRBJ2-7, with 8 bases lining up with TRBD2. V trimming: 3 bases; J trimming: 7 bases; junction bases outside the gene matches: 5. CDR3 length: 13 amino acids. Written as DNA, the CDR3 is TGTGCCAGCAGTTTGGGGACTAGGGGTGAGCAGTACTTC. Amino acids: CASSLGTRGEQYF.

This clone appeared once. The rearrangement uses TRBV9 and TRBJ2-1; TRBD1 matches 9 bases. From germline, CDR1 is SGDLS and CDR2 YYNGEE. V lost 4 bases to trimming and J lost 12 bases; unmatched junction nucleotides: 17. The CDR3 runs 16 residues. In nucleotides, the CDR3 is TGTGCCAGCAGCCCCCTCATGGGACAGGGTAGTGGGGGGCAGTTCTTC. As protein: CASSPLMGQGSGGQFF.

The chain is built from TRBV4-1 and TRBJ2-5; no definite D call. The CDR3 sequence is 12 residues long. The germline gives CDR1 MGHRA, CDR2 YSYEKL. The ends were cut back, 0 bases at V and 5 bases at J, with 4 bases in the middle. The CDR3 coding sequence is TGCGCCAGCAGCCAAGATCGGGAGACCCAGTACTTC. Translating it yields CASSQDRETQYF.

The J gene is TRBJ1-5, the V gene TRBV19; D remains unclear. The CDR3 is 16 amino acids. CDR1 and CDR2 (germline): LNHDA, SQIVND (reference sequence). With 3 bases removed from V and 6 bases from J, the gap between germline ends came to 18 bases. The CDR3 DNA sequence: TGTGCCAGTAGTATGCTCCCCCCTAATGGAGGTCAGCCCCAGCATTTT. Residues: CASSMLPPNGGQPQHF.

This chain connects TRBV5-6 to TRBJ2-4; TRBD1 might be the D (5 bases). The CDR3 sequence is 14 residues long. The germline gives CDR1 SGHDT, CDR2 YYEEEE. Trimming left V 4 bases short and J 2 bases short, with 10 bases between. In DNA, the CDR3 is TGTGCCAGCAGCCCCAGGGTTACCAAAAACATTCAGTACTTC. Translating gives CASSPRVTKNIQYF.

The chain combines TRBV9 with TRBJ2-1, with D perhaps matching TRBD1 (6 bases). V was clipped by 4 bases and J by 7 bases, with 12 bases between them. From germline, CDR1 is SGDLS and CDR2 YYNGEE. This CDR3 comprises 13 residues. The CDR3 DNA sequence: TGTGCCAGCAGCCGGGACACGTGGAATGAGCAGTTCTTC. The encoded protein is CASSRDTWNEQFF.

This chain joins TRBV28 and TRBJ1-2; weak D call: TRBD1 (5 bases). Germline-derived CDR1 and CDR2 are MDHEN and SYDVKM. V lost 0 bases to trimming and J lost 8 bases, with 10 bases between them. The CDR3 is 13 residues long. CDR3 sequence (DNA): TGTGCCAGCAGTTTATGGACAGAAGAGGGCTACACCTTC. Its protein product is CASSLWTEEGYTF.

The genes are TRBV3-1 (or the pseudogene TRBV3-2) and TRBJ2-4; D might be TRBD1 (6 bases). The germline CDR1 and CDR2 sequences are LGHDT and YNNKEL (reference sequence). The CDR3 spans 16 residues. V lost 0 bases to trimming and J lost 9 bases, with 18 bases between them. In nucleotides, the CDR3 is TGTGCCAGCAGCCAAGATCTTTCTGAACAGGGTAGCATTCAGTACTTC. Amino acids: CASSQDLSEQGSIQYF.